This TCR beta chain was sequenced for a study of T cells in pancreatic ductal adenocarcinoma. This CDR3 region has 13 residues. V lost 2 bases, J lost 11 bases, and 15 bases lay in between. From germline, CDR1 is MNHEY and CDR2 SVGAGI. Profiling relied on immunoSEQ multiplex PCR, and the TCRdb table lists in-frame clones only, not all of them. The top ten hold more than 2% of the sample, which has about 29,000 clones, 85% to 95% seen once. Selected pancreatic ductal adenocarcinoma patients had undergone surgery without neoadjuvant therapy. This sequence was found in a human donor with pancreatic ductal adenocarcinoma. Sequences were obtained from PBMCs. The chain uses TRBV6-5 and TRBJ1-1; TRBD1 might be the D (6 bases). CDR3 nucleotide sequence: TGTGCCAGCAGTTACCAAGCAGGGGTTGGGGCTTTCTTT. It encodes CASSYQAGVGAFF.